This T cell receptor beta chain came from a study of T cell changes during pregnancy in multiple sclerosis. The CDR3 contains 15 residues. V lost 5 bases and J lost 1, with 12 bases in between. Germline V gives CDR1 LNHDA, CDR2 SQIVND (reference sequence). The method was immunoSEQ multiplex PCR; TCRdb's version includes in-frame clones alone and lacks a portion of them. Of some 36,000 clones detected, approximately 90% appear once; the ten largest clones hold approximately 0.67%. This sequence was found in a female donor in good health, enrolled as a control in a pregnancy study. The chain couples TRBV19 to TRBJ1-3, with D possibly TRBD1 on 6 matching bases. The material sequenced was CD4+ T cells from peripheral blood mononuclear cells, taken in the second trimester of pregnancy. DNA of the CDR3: TGTGCCAGTAGTCGGACAGTAACTTCTGGAAACACCATATATTTT. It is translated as CASSRTVTSGNTIYF.